This record covers a single TCR beta chain. The table lists this clone with a few counts. Its cognate antigen has yet to be identified. Within one base of it there is no much larger clone, and no base qualities were kept. The sample's time point, from its label and the paper: baseline before first vaccination. Samples from vaccinated people were obtained from the UK trials COV001 and COV002, which included a single-blind randomized controlled phase 2/3 trial of AZD1222 (ChAdOx1 nCoV-19) in healthy adults. For TCRbeta chain sequencing, PBMC samples from trial participants were taken at day 0 and at day 28 after the second dose. The record originates from a study of T cell responses to AZD1222 COVID-19 vaccine (dated by TCRdb to about 2021). For the study in its entirety: AZD1222 recipients with second doses at about 4 weeks or about 12 weeks were pooled, because spike-specific TCR depth and breadth did not differ between schedules. Trial participants were enrolled into age subgroups of 18-55, 56-69 and 70-plus years, which contained 148, 28 and 57 TCR-sequenced participants, respectively. TCR sequencing was performed for about 240 trial participants, of whom about 210 were given two doses of AZD1222 and about 25 were given two doses of MenACWY control vaccine.

The CDR3 regions of human TCRbeta chains were subjected to immunosequencing. The original methods were these. TCRs in the repertoires were compared against a reference library of SARS-CoV-2-specific TCRs that had been generated with the MIRA antigen-specificity platform. Breadth was defined as the fraction of unique TCRs that were SARS-CoV-2-associated, and depth was defined as the fraction of total T cells that were SARS-CoV-2-associated. Using the MIRA data, each spike-specific TCR was assigned both to the spike region to which the TCR was reactive and to a CD4 or CD8 class. Log10-transformed breadth and depth values were compared by one-way ANOVA with Sidak's multiple comparisons tests. Here the immuneACCESS table is served through TCRdb, limited to in-frame sequences with V and J called. Missing clones are a known gap in these copies; in checked studies unresolved V genes cover under half, and the rest lacks a known reason. The V and J calls and clone size come from that table; D and trimming were worked out from the DNA. In this sample the table shows about 29,000 clones, about 93% of which occur a single time. The ten largest clones take up 7.5% to 10% of the sample.

The paper as a whole reports these results and caveats: After two AZD1222 doses, both the breadth and the depth of spike-specific TCRs were significantly higher than at day 0 and than in MenACWY recipients. Vaccine-associated CD4 TCRs spanned the whole spike protein, with dominant responses in regions 160-218 and 743-854. Conclusions about previously exposed vaccinees are limited, since just a handful of AZD1222 recipients were seropositive for SARS-CoV-2 at baseline. Reportedly, almost half of the unique spike-specific TCRs recognized epitopes lying outside the regions that are mutated in the B.1.351 and B.1.1.7 variants. Because no day 14 peak-response samples were available, repertoires were characterized only after the peak T cell response. Most participants were white British and females outnumbered males, and the authors suggested that clonal diversity may have been underestimated. The 56-69-year group was small, and its depth increase did not reach significance, likely because of low power.

The germline ends are 13 bases apart after V is trimmed by 0 bases and J by 7 bases. CDR1 and CDR2 (SGDLS, YYNGEE) derive from the germline V gene. From its cysteine to its phenylalanine, the CDR3 spans 15 amino acids. The entry retains the CDR3 DNA only, 45 bases that are in frame from base 1. The source material was peripheral blood, sampled on day 0 of AZD1222 vaccination. The TCR sequence derives from an adult in good health. This chain joins TRBV9 to TRBJ2-2; the D gene is tentatively TRBD1 or TRBD2, each matching 5 bases. CDR3 protein: CASSVGQIGGGELFF. The sequence in DNA is TGTGCCAGCAGCGTAGGACAGATTGGAGGCGGGGAGCTGTTTTTT.